Below, 15 T cell receptor beta chains from the same sample are listed, as sequenced in a study of cytomegalovirus exposure and HLA in healthy donors. This PCR relied on a set of 60 Vbeta primers and 13 Jbeta primers. Measured with immunoSEQ multiplex PCR; TCRdb has only the in-frame clones, and not every one. The table records some 130,000 clones, 80% of them present only once. The sequenced sample was PBMCs. The receptor set was obtained from a middle-aged man in good health and CMV-seronegative.

The chain recombines TRBV28 with TRBJ1-3, with TRBD1 matching over 7 bases. The CDR3 is made up of 13 amino acids. V lost 8 bases and J lost 4; bases outside the gene matches: 5. CDR1 is MDHEN, CDR2 SYDVKM, per germline. CDR3 sequence reads: CASQQGNGNTIYF. The CDR3 DNA is TGTGCCAGCCAACAGGGGAACGGAAACACCATATATTTT.

This sequence joins TRBV5-1 and TRBJ1-6; TRBD1 matches 8 bases. CDR1 is SGHRS and CDR2 is YFSETQ in the germline V gene. This CDR3 spans 16 amino acids. V gave up 3 bases and J gave up 10 bases; unmatched junction bases: 12. DNA for the CDR3: TGCGCCAGCAGCTCGTCAGGACAGGGCGGCGGCTCACCCCTCCACTTT. This translates into CASSSSGQGGGSPLHF.

Comment on this clone: Sequence at one end of the junction differs from germline and may be a read error. The chain combines TRBV28 with TRBJ1-3, with 10 bases fitting TRBD1. Germline CDR1 is MDHEN and CDR2 is SYDVKM. The CDR3 totals 12 residues. DNA for the CDR3: TGTGCCAGCAGTTCCCCCGGGACAGGGGAGAGGTTT. Its translation is CASSSPGTGERF.

The chain recombines TRBV29-1 with TRBJ2-5, with 7 bases lining up with TRBD1. The J call may be in error: the DNA end matches TRBJ2-7 better. Germline V lookup: CDR1 SQVTM, CDR2 ANQGSEA. The CDR3 totals 12 residues. The CDR3 region has the DNA TGCAGCTTCCGGGACAGTGCCTACGAGCAGTACTTC. Protein: CSFRDSAYEQYF.

The table lists this clone with a few counts. The genes are TRBV29-1 and TRBJ2-3, with D hard to call. The germline V gene has CDR1 SQVTM and CDR2 ANQGSEA. There are 11 residues in the CDR3. Trimming removed 8 bases from V and 1 base from J, with 7 bases in between. The CDR3 sequence: CSHSGTDTQYF. CDR3 DNA sequence: TGCAGCCACAGTGGCACAGATACGCAGTATTTT.

This clone turned up a few times. This chain uses TRBV5-1 with TRBJ2-7, with TRBD2 matching over 14 bases. The CDR3 runs to 16 residues. The junction had 4 bases not matched to a gene; V was cut back by 3 bases and J by 2 bases. Per germline, CDR1 SGHRS and CDR2 YFSETQ. CDR3 region: CASSSGTSGGAYEQYF. The DNA for the CDR3 is TGCGCCAGCAGCTCTGGGACTAGCGGGGGAGCCTACGAGCAGTACTTC. The full variable domain, its missing parts supplied by reference TRBV5-1 and TRBJ2-7, is KAGVTQTPRYLIKTRGQQVTLSCSPISGHRSVSWYQQTPGQGLQFLFEYFSETQRNKGNFPGRFSGRQFSNSRSEMNVSTLELGDSALYLCASSSGTSGGAYEQYFGPGTRLTVT.

The chain uses TRBV28 and TRBJ2-5, with D maybe TRBD1 (5 bases). Germline-derived CDR1 and CDR2 are MDHEN and SYDVKM. The CDR3 is 14 amino acids. V was clipped by 4 bases and J by 1 base, with 10 bases between them. CDR3 bases: TGTGCCAGCAGTTCAGGACAATTCCAAGAGACCCAGTACTTC. This codes for CASSSGQFQETQYF.

The V call is TRBV6-5, the J call TRBJ2-7; 11 positions match TRBD1. From germline, CDR1 is MNHEY and CDR2 SVGAGI. This CDR3 has 14 amino acids. After removal of 5 bases from V and 6 bases from J, the junction contained 6 bases not matched to a gene. The CDR3 coding sequence is TGTGCCAGCAGTCCCGGGACAGGGGGGATCGAGCAGTACTTC. This encodes CASSPGTGGIEQYF.

V is TRBV14 and J is TRBJ2-3; maybe TRBD2 (5 bases). Trimming cost V 0 bases and J 3 bases, with 16 bases left between them. Germline loops: CDR1 SGHDN, CDR2 FVKESK. The CDR3 spans 17 residues. CDR3 region: CASSQDWAKSGTDTQYF. The CDR3, as DNA: TGTGCCAGCAGCCAAGATTGGGCCAAGAGCGGAACAGATACGCAGTATTTT.

The rearrangement links TRBV9 to TRBJ2-7; D possibly corresponds to TRBD2 (6 bases). Germline values: CDR1 SGDLS, CDR2 YYNGEE. The length of the CDR3 is 15 residues. The V end lost 0 bases, the J end lost 3 bases, and 13 bases lay between the germline ends. This CDR3 reads CASSVDLGTLYEQYF. The CDR3 DNA is TGTGCCAGCAGCGTAGATTTAGGGACTCTCTACGAGCAGTACTTC.

This chain links TRBV15 with TRBJ1-4; D not certain. V was pared by 3 bases and J by 5 bases, with 13 bases between. This CDR3 has 15 residues. Per the germline V gene, CDR1 is LNHNV and CDR2 is YYDKDF (reference sequence). CDR3 residues: CATSRDSRGNEKLFF. The DNA for the CDR3 is TGTGCCACCAGCAGGGATTCCAGAGGGAATGAAAAACTGTTTTTT.

The rearrangement links TRBV15 to TRBJ2-5; TRBD1 matches 12 bases. The CDR3 totals 15 residues. The J segment lost 5 bases and the V segment lost 5 bases, leaving 6 bases of the junction unmatched. The germline V gene encodes CDR1 LNHNV and CDR2 YYDKDF (reference sequence). CDR3 loop: CATSFTGTGGETQYF. In nucleotides, the CDR3 is TGTGCCACCAGCTTTACCGGGACAGGGGGCGAGACCCAGTACTTC.

J is TRBJ2-2 and V is TRBV6-1; D is possibly TRBD2 (6 bases). The V and J ends lost 7 bases and 6 bases respectively, with 18 bases between them. The germline gives CDR1 MNHNS, CDR2 SASEGT. The CDR3 length is 15 residues. The CDR3 DNA is TGTGCCAGCAACATAGAGGCCCCGGGGGCCGGGGAGCTGTTTTTT. It encodes CASNIEAPGAGELFF.

This chain uses TRBV5-1 with TRBJ2-5; 11 nucleotides match TRBD2. Germline V gene lookup returns CDR1 SGHRS and CDR2 YFSETQ. The V gene end was trimmed by 0 bases and the J gene end by 4 bases; junction bases not matched to a gene: 5. This CDR3 has 16 amino acids. Here the CDR3 reads CASSLGLAGRVETQYF. Written as DNA, the CDR3 is TGCGCCAGCAGCTTGGGACTAGCGGGAAGGGTAGAGACCCAGTACTTC. Filled out from reference TRBV5-1 and TRBJ2-5, the complete variable domain reads KAGVTQTPRYLIKTRGQQVTLSCSPISGHRSVSWYQQTPGQGLQFLFEYFSETQRNKGNFPGRFSGRQFSNSRSEMNVSTLELGDSALYLCASSLGLAGRVETQYFGPGTRLLVL.

This rearrangement joins TRBV18 to TRBJ1-5; 9 bases agree with TRBD1. Losses at the gene ends were 3 bases for V and 11 bases for J; bases not matched to a gene: 11. The CDR3 runs to 15 residues. The germline gives CDR1 KGHSH, CDR2 LQKENI. The CDR3 DNA sequence: TGTGCCAGCTCACCCTATAGGACAGGGGTCGAGGCCCAGCATTTT. It is translated as CASSPYRTGVEAQHF.